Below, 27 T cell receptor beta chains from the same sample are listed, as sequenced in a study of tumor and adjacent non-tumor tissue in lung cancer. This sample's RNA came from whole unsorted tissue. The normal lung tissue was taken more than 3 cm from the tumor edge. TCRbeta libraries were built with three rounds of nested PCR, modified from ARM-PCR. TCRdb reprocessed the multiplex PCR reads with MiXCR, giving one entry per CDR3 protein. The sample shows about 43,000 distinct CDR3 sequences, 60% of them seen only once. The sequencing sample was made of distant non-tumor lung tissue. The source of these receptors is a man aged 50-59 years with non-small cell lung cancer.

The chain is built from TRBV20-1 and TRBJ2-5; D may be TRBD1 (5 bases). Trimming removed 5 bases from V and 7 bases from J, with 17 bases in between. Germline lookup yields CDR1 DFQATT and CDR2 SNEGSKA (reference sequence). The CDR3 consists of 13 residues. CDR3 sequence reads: CSAGAADHRTQYF. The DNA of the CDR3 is TGCAGTGCTGGGGCCGCCGACCATCGGACCCAGTACTTC.

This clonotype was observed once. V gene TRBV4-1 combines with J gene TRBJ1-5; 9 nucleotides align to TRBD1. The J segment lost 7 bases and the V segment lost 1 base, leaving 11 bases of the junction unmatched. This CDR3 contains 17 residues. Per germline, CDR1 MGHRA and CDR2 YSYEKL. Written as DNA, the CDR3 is TGCGCCAGCAGCCAAGCTAGGGGACAGGGAGTCAAACAGCCCCAGCATTTT. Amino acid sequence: CASSQARGQGVKQPQHF.

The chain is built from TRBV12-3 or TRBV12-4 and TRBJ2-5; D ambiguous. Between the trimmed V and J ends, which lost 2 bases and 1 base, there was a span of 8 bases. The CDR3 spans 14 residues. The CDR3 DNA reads TGTGCCAGCAGTTTACTGAACACCCAAGAGACCCAGTACTTC. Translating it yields CASSLLNTQETQYF.

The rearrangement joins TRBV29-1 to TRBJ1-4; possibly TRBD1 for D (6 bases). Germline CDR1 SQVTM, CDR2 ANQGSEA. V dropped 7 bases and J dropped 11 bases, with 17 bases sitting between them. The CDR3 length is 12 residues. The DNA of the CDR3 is TGCAGCGCAATGGGGGGCGAAGGCAAACTGTTTTTT. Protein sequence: CSAMGGEGKLFF.

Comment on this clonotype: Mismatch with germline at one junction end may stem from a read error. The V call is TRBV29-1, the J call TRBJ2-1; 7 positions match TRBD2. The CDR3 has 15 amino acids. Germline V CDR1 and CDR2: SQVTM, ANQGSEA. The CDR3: CSVEDRKGAGNEQLF. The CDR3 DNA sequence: TGCAGCGTTGAAGATCGGAAAGGAGCGGGAAATGAGCAGCTCTTT.

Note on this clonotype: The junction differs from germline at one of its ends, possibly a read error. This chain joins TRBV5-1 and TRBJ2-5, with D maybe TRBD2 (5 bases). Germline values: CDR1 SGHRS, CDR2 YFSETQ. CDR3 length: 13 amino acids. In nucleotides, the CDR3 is TGCACCAGCAGCTTGGGAGATCAAGAGGCCCAGTACTTC. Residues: CTSSLGDQEAQYF. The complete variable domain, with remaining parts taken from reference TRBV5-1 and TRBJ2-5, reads KAGVTQTPRYLIKTRGQQVTLSCSPISGHRSVSWYQQTPGQGLQFLFEYFSETQRNKGNFPGRFSGRQFSNSRSEMNVSTLELGDSALYLCTSSLGDQEAQYFGPGTRLLVL.

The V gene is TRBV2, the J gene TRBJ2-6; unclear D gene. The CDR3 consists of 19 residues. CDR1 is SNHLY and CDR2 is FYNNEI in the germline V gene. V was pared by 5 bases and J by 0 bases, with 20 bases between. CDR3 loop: CASSSRELSRASGANVLTF. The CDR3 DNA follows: TGTGCCAGCAGTTCCCGCGAACTATCACGGGCCTCTGGGGCCAACGTCCTGACTTTC.

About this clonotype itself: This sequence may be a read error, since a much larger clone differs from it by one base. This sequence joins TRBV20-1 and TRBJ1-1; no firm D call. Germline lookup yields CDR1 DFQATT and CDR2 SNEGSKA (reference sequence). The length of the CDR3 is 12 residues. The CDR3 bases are TGCAGTGTAGGGCAGTCGAACACTGAAGTTTTCTTT. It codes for CSVGQSNTEVFF.

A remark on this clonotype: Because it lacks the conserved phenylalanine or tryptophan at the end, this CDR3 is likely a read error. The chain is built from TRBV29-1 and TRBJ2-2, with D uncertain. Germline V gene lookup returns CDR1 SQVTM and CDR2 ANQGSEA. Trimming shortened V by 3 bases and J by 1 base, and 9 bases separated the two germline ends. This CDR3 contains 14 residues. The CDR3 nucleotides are TGCAGCGTTGATAGTAGCCTGAACACCGGGGAGCTGTTTCTT. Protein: CSVDSSLNTGELFL.

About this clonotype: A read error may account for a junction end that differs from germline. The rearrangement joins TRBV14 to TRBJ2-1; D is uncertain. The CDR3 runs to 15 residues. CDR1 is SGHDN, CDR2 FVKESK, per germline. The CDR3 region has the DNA TGTGACAGCATCTCTGAAGGGTGGACGTACAATGAGCAGTTCTTC. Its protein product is CDSISEGWTYNEQFF. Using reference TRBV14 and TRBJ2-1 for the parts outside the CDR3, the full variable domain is EAGVTQFPSHSVIEKGQTVTLRCDPISGHDNLYWYRRVMGKEIKFLLHFVKESKQDESGMPNNRFLAERTGGTYSTLKVQPAELEDSGVYFCDSISEGWTYNEQFFGPGTRLTVL.

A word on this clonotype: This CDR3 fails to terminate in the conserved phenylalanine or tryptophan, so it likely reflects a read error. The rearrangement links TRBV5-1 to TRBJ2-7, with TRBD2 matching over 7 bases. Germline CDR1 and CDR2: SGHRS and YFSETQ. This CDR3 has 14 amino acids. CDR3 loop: CASSFSGSSYDQYS. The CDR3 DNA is TGCGCCAGCAGCTTTAGCGGGTCCTCCTACGATCAGTACTCC.

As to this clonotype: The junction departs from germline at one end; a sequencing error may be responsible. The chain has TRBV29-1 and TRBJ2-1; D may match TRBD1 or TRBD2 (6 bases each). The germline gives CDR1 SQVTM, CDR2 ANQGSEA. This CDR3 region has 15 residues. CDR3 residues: CSVELLVGGQNEQSF. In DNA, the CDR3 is TGCAGCGTCGAACTTCTAGTGGGAGGACAGAATGAGCAGTCCTTT.

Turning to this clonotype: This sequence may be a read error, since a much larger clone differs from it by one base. DNA for the CDR3: TGTGCTAGTGCACCTAGCGGGGGGGCTGAGCAGTTCTTC. Residues: CASAPSGGAEQFF. The V gene is TRBV12-5, the J gene TRBJ2-1; 12 bases fit TRBD2. This CDR3 spans 13 amino acids. J gave up 9 bases and V 7 bases, and 4 bases lay outside the gene matches. The V gene's germline CDR1 is LGHNT and CDR2 FRNRAP.

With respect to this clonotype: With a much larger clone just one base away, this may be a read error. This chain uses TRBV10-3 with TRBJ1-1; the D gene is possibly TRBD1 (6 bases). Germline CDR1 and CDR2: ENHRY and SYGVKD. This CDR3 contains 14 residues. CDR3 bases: TGTACCATCAGCGCGGCACAGGGCTATAATGAAGCTTTCTTT. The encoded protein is CTISAAQGYNEAFF.

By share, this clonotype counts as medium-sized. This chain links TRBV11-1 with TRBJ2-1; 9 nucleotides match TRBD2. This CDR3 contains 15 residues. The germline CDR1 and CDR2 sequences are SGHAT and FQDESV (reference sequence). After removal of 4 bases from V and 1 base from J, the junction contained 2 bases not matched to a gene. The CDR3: CASSSTSGSYNEQFF. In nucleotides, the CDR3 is TGTGCCAGCAGCTCAACTAGCGGGTCCTACAATGAGCAGTTCTTC.

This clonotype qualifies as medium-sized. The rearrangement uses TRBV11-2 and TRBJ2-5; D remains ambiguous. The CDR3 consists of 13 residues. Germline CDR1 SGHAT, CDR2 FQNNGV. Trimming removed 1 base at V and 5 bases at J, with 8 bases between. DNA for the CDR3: TGTGCCAGCAGCTTAGTGGTCGTGGAGACCCAGTACTTC. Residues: CASSLVVVETQYF.

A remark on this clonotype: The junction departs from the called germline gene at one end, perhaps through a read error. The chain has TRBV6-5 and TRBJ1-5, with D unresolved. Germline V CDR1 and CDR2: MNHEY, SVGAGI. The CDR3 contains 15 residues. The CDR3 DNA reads TGTGCCAGCAATTACTCGACGGGGTTAGGTCAGCCCCAGCATTTT. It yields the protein CASNYSTGLGQPQHF.

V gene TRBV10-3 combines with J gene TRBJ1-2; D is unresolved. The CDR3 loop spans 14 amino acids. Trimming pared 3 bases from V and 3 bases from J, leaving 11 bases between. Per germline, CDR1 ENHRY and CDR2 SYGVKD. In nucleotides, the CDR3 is TGTGCCATCAGTGACCTGACGGGTGACTATGGCTACACCTTC. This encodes CAISDLTGDYGYTF.

This CDR3 is CASSRQGLNTEAFF. CDR3 in DNA: TGTGCCAGCAGTCGACAGGGGCTGAACACTGAAGCTTTCTTT. The V call is TRBV27, the J call TRBJ1-1; 8 bases are shared with TRBD1. The CDR3 has 14 amino acids. Germline CDR1 is MNHEY and CDR2 is SMNVEV (reference sequence). V lost 5 bases and J lost 0; bases outside the gene matches: 2.

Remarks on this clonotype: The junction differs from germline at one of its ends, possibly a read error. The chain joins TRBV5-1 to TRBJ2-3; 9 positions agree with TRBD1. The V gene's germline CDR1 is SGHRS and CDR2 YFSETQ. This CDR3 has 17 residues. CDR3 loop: CASSLGHRDRATHTQYF. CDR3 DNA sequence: TGCGCCAGCAGCTTGGGGCACCGGGACAGGGCCACACATACGCAGTATTTT.

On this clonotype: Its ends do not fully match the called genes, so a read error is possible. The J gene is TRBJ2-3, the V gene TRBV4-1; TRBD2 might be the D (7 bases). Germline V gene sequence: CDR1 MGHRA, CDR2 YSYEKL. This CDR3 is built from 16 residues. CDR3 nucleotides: TGCGCCAGCAGCCAAGACCCAGGGAGGGACACAGATACGCAGCAGTTT. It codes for CASSQDPGRDTDTQQF.

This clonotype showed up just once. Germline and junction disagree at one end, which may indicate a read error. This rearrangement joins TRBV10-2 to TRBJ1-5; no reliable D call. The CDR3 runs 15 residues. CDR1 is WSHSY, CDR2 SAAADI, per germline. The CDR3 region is CASSVSTLSSQPLHF. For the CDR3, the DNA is TGCGCCAGCAGTGTGTCGACTCTTAGCAGTCAGCCCCTGCATTTT.

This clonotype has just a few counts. The chain's CDR3 is CASTPGQGQPQHF. CDR3 coding DNA: TGTGCCAGCACTCCGGGACAGGGTCAGCCCCAGCATTTT. The V call is TRBV28, the J call TRBJ1-5; 9 bases match TRBD1. After removal of 7 bases from V and 6 bases from J, the junction contained 4 bases not matched to a gene. CDR1 and CDR2 from the germline V gene are MDHEN and SYDVKM. The length of the CDR3 is 13 residues.

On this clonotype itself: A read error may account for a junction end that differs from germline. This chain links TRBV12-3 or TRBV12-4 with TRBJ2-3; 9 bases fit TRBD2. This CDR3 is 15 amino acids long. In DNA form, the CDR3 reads TGTGCTAGCAGTCCAATTAGCGGGGGAGCAGATACGCAGTATTTT. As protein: CASSPISGGADTQYF.

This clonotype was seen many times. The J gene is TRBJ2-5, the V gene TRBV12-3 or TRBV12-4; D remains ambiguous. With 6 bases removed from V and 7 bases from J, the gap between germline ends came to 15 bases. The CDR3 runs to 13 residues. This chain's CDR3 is CASRPRHPGTQYF. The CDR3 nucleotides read TGTGCCAGCAGACCTAGACACCCGGGGACCCAGTACTTC.

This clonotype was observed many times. CDR3 sequence: CASTDSGSYNEQFF. The DNA for the CDR3 is TGTGCCAGCACTGATAGCGGGAGCTACAATGAGCAGTTCTTC. V gene TRBV6-1 combines with J gene TRBJ2-1; the match to TRBD2 covers 9 bases. The CDR3 spans 14 residues. The V segment lost 7 bases and the J segment 3 bases; nucleotides outside the gene matches: 4. Germline V gene lookup returns CDR1 MNHNS and CDR2 SASEGT.

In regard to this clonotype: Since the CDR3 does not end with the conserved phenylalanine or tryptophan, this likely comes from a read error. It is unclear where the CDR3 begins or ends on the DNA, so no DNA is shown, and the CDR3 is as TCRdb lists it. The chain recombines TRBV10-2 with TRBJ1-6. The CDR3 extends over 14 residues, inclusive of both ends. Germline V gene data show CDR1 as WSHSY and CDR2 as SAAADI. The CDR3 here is CTSSAGPTNSPFHS.